The present TCR beta chain was sequenced within a study of blood T cell repertoires in COVID-19. Original processing methods: Counts of nucleated cells, estimated from reference gene primer amplification, were obtained. The protocol was immunoSEQ multiplex PCR, while the TCRdb copy is restricted to in-frame clones and leaves out a portion. Clone size and V and J calls were adopted from that table, with D and trimming inferred from the DNA. The sample yields about 130,000 clones, 79% seen once. The CDR3 extends over 15 amino acids. CDR1 is SGHRS, CDR2 YFSETQ, per germline. The V end was cut by 0 bases, the J end by 8 bases, with 15 bases between.

The sequenced sample was peripheral blood. This receptor was identified in a man aged 40-55 years with active or convalescent COVID-19. The rearrangement links TRBV5-1 to TRBJ2-1; tentative D call: TRBD1 (5 bases). The CDR3 loop reads CASSLAPSPRDEQFF. Here the CDR3 DNA reads TGCGCCAGCAGCTTGGCCCCATCCCCCAGGGATGAGCAGTTCTTC.